Below are 30 T cell receptor beta chains sequenced from a single sample in a study of blood T cell repertoires in COVID-19. Repertoires were generated with immunoSEQ multiplex PCR, while TCRdb's copy carries only in-frame clones and drops some. This table holds about 200,000 clones, approximately 84% found once. Sample: peripheral blood. These receptors were obtained from a man in his fifties with acute or convalescent COVID-19.

The chain has TRBV5-6 and TRBJ1-4, with 7 bases fitting TRBD1. CDR3 length: 14 residues. Germline CDR1 SGHDT, CDR2 YYEEEE. The ends lost 2 bases at V and 5 bases at J; junction bases unmatched: 3. The CDR3 region has the DNA TGTGCCAGCAGCTTAGGGGGCTTGAATGAAAAACTGTTTTTT. This sequence encodes CASSLGGLNEKLFF.

The chain links TRBV11-1 to TRBJ1-1; D gene unclear. Germline values: CDR1 SGHAT, CDR2 FQDESV (reference sequence). V lost 4 bases and J 1 base, leaving 13 bases between the germline ends. The CDR3 is 15 residues long. The CDR3, as DNA: TGTGCCAGCAGCTCGCCGCGGGAGGGGAACACTGAAGCTTTCTTT. Translating gives CASSSPREGNTEAFF.

V is TRBV10-1 and J is TRBJ1-1; possible D gene TRBD1, 6 bases. The CDR3 runs to 13 residues. Trimming stripped 6 bases from V and 7 bases from J, with 15 bases between. Germline V gene sequence: CDR1 WNHNN, CDR2 SYGVQD (reference sequence). This CDR3 is CASSPYSRGEAFF. As DNA, the CDR3 is TGCGCCAGCAGCCCATATAGCAGGGGTGAAGCTTTCTTT.

This chain joins TRBV2 and TRBJ2-2; possible D gene TRBD1, 6 bases. The germline CDR1 and CDR2 sequences are SNHLY and FYNNEI. The ends were cut back, 3 bases at V and 3 bases at J, with 14 bases in the middle. There are 16 residues in the CDR3. CDR3 sequence: CASSDQGKVDTGELFF. The CDR3 bases are TGTGCCAGCAGTGATCAGGGGAAGGTGGACACCGGGGAGCTGTTTTTT. Looking up the rest from reference TRBV2 and TRBJ2-2 gives the full variable domain: EPEVTQTPSHQVTQMGQEVILRCVPISNHLYFYWYRQILGQKVEFLVSFYNNEISEKSEIFDDQFSVERPDGSNFTLKIRSTKLEDSAMYFCASSDQGKVDTGELFFGEGSRLTVL.

The chain recombines TRBV10-3 with TRBJ1-1; D is ambiguous. The V gene's germline CDR1 is ENHRY and CDR2 SYGVKD. The CDR3 extends over 13 amino acids. With 2 bases removed from V and 5 bases from J, the gap between germline ends came to 9 bases. The chain's CDR3 is CAISETSTTEAFF. DNA for the CDR3: TGTGCCATCAGTGAGACCAGTACAACTGAAGCTTTCTTT.

This chain uses TRBV6-5 with TRBJ1-4; D is unresolved. The CDR3 covers 15 residues. Germline CDR1 and CDR2: MNHEY and SVGAGI. The germline V and J ends were trimmed by 2 bases and 1 base, with 8 bases remaining between them. CDR3 sequence (DNA): TGTGCCAGCAGTTACGGCGGGCTAACTAATGAAAAACTGTTTTTT. Encoded protein: CASSYGGLTNEKLFF.

The chain couples TRBV21-1 to TRBJ1-3; TRBD1 is the table's D call and was not checked against the DNA. TRBV21-1 is a known pseudogene. The CDR3 sequence is 15 residues long. CDR3 nucleotides: TGTGCCAGCAGCAAACCGGCAGGGAAGGAAAACACCATATATTTT. This codes for CASSKPAGKENTIYF.

The chain recombines TRBV27 with TRBJ1-5, with D maybe TRBD1 (5 bases). CDR3 length: 15 amino acids. V was cut by 5 bases and J by 0 bases, with 11 bases left in between. CDR1 is MNHEY and CDR2 is SMNVEV in the germline V gene (reference sequence). The CDR3 DNA is TGTGCCAGCAGTCAGGGCACATATAGCAATCAGCCCCAGCATTTT. Its translation is CASSQGTYSNQPQHF.

The V gene is TRBV27, the J gene TRBJ2-2, with 9 bases aligning to TRBD2. This CDR3 region has 18 residues. In germline, CDR1 is MNHEY, CDR2 SMNVEV (reference sequence). With V trimmed by 4 bases and J by 6 bases, 15 bases remained unmatched. CDR3 sequence (DNA): TGTGCCAGCAGTTCAATCCTGCAGGGACTAGCAAGGCCCGGGGAGCTGTTTTTT. It translates to CASSSILQGLARPGELFF.

This clone has just one count. The chain couples TRBV29-1 to TRBJ2-1; 8 bases fit TRBD1. Germline lookup yields CDR1 SQVTM and CDR2 ANQGSEA. V lost 1 base and J lost 6; bases outside the gene matches: 8. This CDR3 comprises 15 residues. CDR3 sequence reads: CSVEAVRGRGNEQFF. The CDR3 region has the DNA TGCAGCGTTGAAGCGGTCAGGGGGCGAGGCAATGAGCAGTTCTTC.

This clone was counted once. This sequence joins TRBV27 and TRBJ1-6; D gene ambiguous. There are 15 residues in the CDR3. The germline gives CDR1 MNHEY, CDR2 SMNVEV (reference sequence). Trimming removed 6 bases at V and 7 bases at J, with 16 bases between. CDR3 in DNA: TGTGCCAGCAGCCTGGAGAGGGTTGGGAATTCACCCCTCCACTTT. Amino acid sequence: CASSLERVGNSPLHF.

This rearrangement joins TRBV12-3 or TRBV12-4 to TRBJ1-2; D possibly corresponds to TRBD1 (5 bases). Deletions cut 8 bases from V and 8 bases from J, with 15 bases between. CDR3 length: 12 residues. In DNA form, the CDR3 reads TGTGCCAGCCAGGGAATAGGGTTGGGCTACACCTTC. Amino acid sequence: CASQGIGLGYTF.

The CDR3 is CASSPQTQAFYGYTF. CDR3 in DNA: TGTGCCAGCAGCCCTCAAACACAGGCGTTCTATGGCTACACCTTC. The chain couples TRBV7-9 to TRBJ1-2, with D perhaps matching TRBD1 (5 bases). Trimming cost V 5 bases and J 4 bases, with 17 bases left between them. Germline values: CDR1 SEHNR, CDR2 FQNEAQ (reference sequence). This CDR3 is built from 15 residues.

The chain joins TRBV3-1 (or the pseudogene TRBV3-2) to TRBJ2-1, with TRBD1 matching 8 bases. The V gene's germline CDR1 is LGHDT and CDR2 YNNKEL (reference sequence). This CDR3 is 15 amino acids long. The J segment lost 0 bases and the V segment lost 5 bases, leaving 3 bases of the junction unmatched. The CDR3 DNA reads as TGTGCCAGCAGCTCGACAGGGGACTCCTACAATGAGCAGTTCTTC. The encoded protein is CASSSTGDSYNEQFF.

The V and J genes are TRBV27 and TRBJ2-3, with 11 nucleotides matching TRBD2. CDR3 length: 21 amino acids. Germline assignment: CDR1 MNHEY and CDR2 SMNVEV (reference sequence). Germline trimming cut 5 bases from V and 2 bases from J; bases unmatched to any gene: 21. Here the CDR3 reads CASSPISPGIVAGGPTDTQYF. The DNA of the CDR3 is TGTGCCAGCAGTCCCATATCCCCGGGGATTGTAGCGGGGGGGCCCACAGATACGCAGTATTTT.

The chain carries TRBV5-1 and TRBJ1-1; 11 bases agree with TRBD1. CDR3 length: 19 residues. V lost 4 bases to trimming and J lost 0 bases; unmatched junction nucleotides: 14. Germline-derived CDR1 and CDR2 are SGHRS and YFSETQ. The CDR3 coding sequence is TGCGCCAGCAGCACATCCCGGGACAGGGGGTCACTAATGAACACTGAAGCTTTCTTT. As protein: CASSTSRDRGSLMNTEAFF.

This chain uses TRBV5-1 with TRBJ2-7; D is perhaps TRBD2 (5 bases). Looked up from germline, CDR1 is SGHRS and CDR2 is YFSETQ. V shed 1 base and J shed 3 bases, with 14 bases lying between them. This CDR3 is 15 amino acids long. The CDR3 spells CASSLSGSSYYEQYF. In nucleotides, the CDR3 is TGCGCCAGCAGCTTGTCGGGGTCGAGCTACTACGAGCAGTACTTC.

J is TRBJ2-1 and V is TRBV5-4; weak D call: TRBD1 (6 bases). The length of the CDR3 is 15 residues. The V end was cut by 1 base, the J end by 1 base, with 9 bases between. Looked up from germline, CDR1 is SGHNT and CDR2 is YYREEE (reference sequence). CDR3 loop: CASSLSQGSYNEQFF. The CDR3 nucleotides read TGTGCCAGCAGCTTGAGTCAGGGGTCCTACAATGAGCAGTTCTTC.

The J gene is TRBJ1-1, the V gene TRBV11-2; unclear D gene. With 3 bases removed from V and 7 bases from J, the gap between germline ends came to 15 bases. Germline V lookup: CDR1 SGHAT, CDR2 FQNNGV. The CDR3 runs to 14 residues. CDR3 region: CASSLVRGGLEAFF. Here the CDR3 DNA reads TGTGCCAGCAGCTTGGTTCGAGGTGGACTTGAAGCTTTCTTT. The entire variable domain, with the rest obtained from reference TRBV11-2 and TRBJ1-1, is as follows: EAGVAQSPRYKIIEKRQSVAFWCNPISGHATLYWYQQILGQGPKLLIQFQNNGVVDDSQLPKDRFSAERLKGVDSTLKIQPAKLEDSAVYLCASSLVRGGLEAFFGQGTRLTVV.

J is TRBJ2-3 and V is TRBV21-1; no DNA check was done on the table's D call, TRBD2. TRBV21-1 is marked as a pseudogene. This CDR3 comprises 11 residues. CDR3 bases: TGTGCCAGAGAGAGGGCAGATACGCAGTATTTT. Protein product: CARERADTQYF.

The genes are TRBV2 and TRBJ1-6; 7 bases are shared with TRBD1. This CDR3 region has 14 residues. Germline V gene data show CDR1 as SNHLY and CDR2 as FYNNEI. Losses at the gene ends were 6 bases for V and 4 bases for J; bases not matched to a gene: 3. The CDR3 bases are TGTGCCAGCAGACCGGGACAGTATAATTCACCCCTCCACTTT. Protein: CASRPGQYNSPLHF.

The chain uses TRBV27 and TRBJ2-4, with D perhaps matching TRBD1 (5 bases). Trimming took 0 bases from V and 1 from J, leaving 16 bases between them. CDR3 length: 18 amino acids. CDR1 is MNHEY and CDR2 is SMNVEV in the germline V gene (reference sequence). The CDR3 DNA sequence: TGTGCCAGCAGTTTATCGAGTGGGGAAGGGGCGGCCAAAAACATTCAGTACTTC. It encodes CASSLSSGEGAAKNIQYF.

The chain employs TRBV5-1 and TRBJ2-5; 7 bases line up with TRBD1. Germline CDR1 and CDR2: SGHRS and YFSETQ. The CDR3 is 14 residues long. V shed 0 bases and J 3 bases; nucleotides not matched to a gene: 2. The CDR3 nucleotides are TGCGCCAGCAGCTTGGATACAGGGGAAGAGACCCAGTACTTC. It translates to CASSLDTGEETQYF.

The CDR3, as DNA: TGTGCCAGCAGCTTTTCGGAGGGTTTATACGAGCAGTACTTC. This codes for CASSFSEGLYEQYF. The rearrangement links TRBV11-2 to TRBJ2-7, with D possibly TRBD2 on 6 matching bases. Trimming removed 3 bases from V and 4 bases from J, with 13 bases in between. Germline V lookup: CDR1 SGHAT, CDR2 FQNNGV. This CDR3 is built from 14 residues.

The CDR3 is CSVSPGLNQPQHF. The CDR3 nucleotides are TGCAGCGTCTCACCGGGACTCAATCAGCCCCAGCATTTT. The chain uses TRBV29-1 and TRBJ1-5; the D gene is possibly TRBD1 (5 bases). Germline values: CDR1 SQVTM, CDR2 ANQGSEA. The germline V and J ends were trimmed by 6 bases and 3 bases, with 12 bases remaining between them. The CDR3 length is 13 residues.

The rearrangement joins TRBV6-5 to TRBJ1-1; 7 nucleotides match TRBD1. The V gene end was trimmed by 6 bases and the J gene end by 4 bases; junction bases not matched to a gene: 8. CDR3 length equals 14 residues. The germline CDR1 and CDR2 sequences are MNHEY and SVGAGI. CDR3 loop: CASRPQGQGTEAFF. In DNA form, the CDR3 reads TGTGCCAGCAGGCCACAGGGGCAAGGCACTGAAGCTTTCTTT.

The chain is built from TRBV4-1 and TRBJ1-4; possible D gene TRBD1, 6 bases. V was shortened by 3 bases and J by 7 bases, with 12 bases between the two germline ends. This CDR3 has 14 residues. Germline CDR1 reads MGHRA; CDR2 reads YSYEKL. CDR3 sequence (DNA): TGCGCCAGCAGCCAGGGGGGGGCCGGTGAAAAACTGTTTTTT. Protein product: CASSQGGAGEKLFF.

The V call is TRBV5-6, the J call TRBJ1-2; D might be TRBD1 (5 bases). With 4 bases removed from V and 7 bases from J, the gap between germline ends came to 20 bases. Looked up from germline, CDR1 is SGHDT and CDR2 is YYEEEE. The CDR3 extends over 15 amino acids. Here the CDR3 DNA reads TGTGCCAGCAGCCTTCGTGGGGCTGGGTTTTTTGGCTACACCTTC. This gives the protein CASSLRGAGFFGYTF.

V and J are TRBV4-1 and TRBJ1-1; TRBD1 might be the D (5 bases). CDR1 MGHRA and CDR2 YSYEKL come from the germline V gene. This CDR3 region has 13 residues. V shed 3 bases and J shed 6 bases, with 11 bases lying between them. The CDR3 is CASSHPREAEAFF. The CDR3 DNA follows: TGCGCCAGCAGCCACCCCAGGGAAGCTGAAGCTTTCTTT.

This sequence joins TRBV15 and TRBJ2-2; TRBD1 aligns across 9 bases. Germline-derived CDR1 and CDR2 are LNHNV and YYDKDF (reference sequence). V lost 5 bases, J lost 5 bases, and 6 bases stayed unmatched. This CDR3 comprises 15 residues. The CDR3 nucleotides read TGTGCCACCAGCTGGGGACAGGGAGGAACCGGGGAGCTGTTTTTT. Translated: CATSWGQGGTGELFF.